A selection of T cell receptor beta chains follows, all from one sample in a study of cytomegalovirus exposure and HLA in healthy donors. Assay used: immunoSEQ multiplex PCR; TCRdb lists only in-frame clones, some missing. The table lists 85,000 to 90,000 clones, 85% of them singletons, with 7.4% in the top ten. The sequenced material came from PBMCs. These receptors were taken from a man aged 40-55 years in good health and CMV-seropositive. Both conserved end residues are part of each CDR3. A D gene is named only where the DNA matches it firmly. Clone size is stated in some rows and not others, as once, few, many or a class when expanded.

v_call: TRBV2
clone_size: -
j_call: TRBJ2-3
d_call: -
cdr3_nt: TGTGCCAGCAGTGCGACGGGAGCGACAGATACGCAGTATTTT
cdr3_aa: CASSATGATDTQYF

v_call: TRBV28
clone_size: -
j_call: TRBJ1-6
d_call: TRBD1
cdr3_nt: TGTGCCAGCAGTCTCAGCGGACAGGCCGACTTTTCCCTCCACTTT
cdr3_aa: CASSLSGQADFSLHF

v_call: TRBV28
clone_size: -
j_call: TRBJ1-4
d_call: TRBD1
cdr3_nt: TGTGCCAGCCGTGGAGGGGGCGATGAAAAACTGTTTTTT
cdr3_aa: CASRGGGDEKLFF

v_call: TRBV7-2
clone_size: -
j_call: TRBJ2-1
d_call: TRBD2
cdr3_nt: TGTGCCAGCAGCCTCACTAGCGGGGGGATAAATGAGCAGTTCTTC
cdr3_aa: CASSLTSGGINEQFF

v_call: TRBV2
clone_size: once
j_call: TRBJ2-7
d_call: TRBD2
cdr3_nt: TGTGCCAGCAGTGGAGGGAGGGTTAACTACGAGCAGTACTTC
cdr3_aa: CASSGGRVNYEQYF

v_call: TRBV7-3
clone_size: -
j_call: TRBJ2-3
d_call: -
cdr3_nt: TGTGCCAGCAGCGACCAGGGCACAGGCACAGATACGCAGTATTTT
cdr3_aa: CASSDQGTGTDTQYF

v_call: TRBV5-8
clone_size: -
j_call: TRBJ2-7
d_call: TRBD1
cdr3_nt: TGTGCCAGCAGCTTAAGGACAGGGCCGCGGGAGCAGTACTTC
cdr3_aa: CASSLRTGPREQYF

v_call: TRBV5-1
clone_size: -
j_call: TRBJ2-1
d_call: -
cdr3_nt: TGCGCCAGCAGCGGGGCCCAGGGATTTCGCAATGAGCAGTTCTTC
cdr3_aa: CASSGAQGFRNEQFF

v_call: TRBV2
clone_size: -
j_call: TRBJ2-1
d_call: TRBD2
cdr3_nt: TGTGCCAGCAGTGGGACTAGCGTGTCGGGTGAGCAGTTCTTC
cdr3_aa: CASSGTSVSGEQFF

v_call: TRBV5-1
clone_size: -
j_call: TRBJ2-5
d_call: -
cdr3_nt: TGCGCCAGCAGCTCCAACCAAGAGACCCAGTACTTC
cdr3_aa: CASSSNQETQYF

v_call: TRBV6-5
clone_size: -
j_call: TRBJ1-6
d_call: -
cdr3_nt: TGTGCCAGCAGTGAGGTGGATAATTCACCCCTCCACTTT
cdr3_aa: CASSEVDNSPLHF

v_call: TRBV9
clone_size: -
j_call: TRBJ2-5
d_call: TRBD2
cdr3_nt: TGTGCCAGCAGCCTCTGGGGAGGGGAGCAGTACTTC
cdr3_aa: CASSLWGGEQYF

v_call: TRBV30
clone_size: -
j_call: TRBJ2-1
d_call: TRBD2
cdr3_nt: TGTGCCTGGAGGGGGGGGGAAAACAATGAGCAGTTCTTC
cdr3_aa: CAWRGGENNEQFF

v_call: TRBV5-1
clone_size: -
j_call: TRBJ2-1
d_call: TRBD2
cdr3_nt: TGCGCCAGCAGCTGGGGACTACCCAGCTCCTACAATGAGCAGTTCTTC
cdr3_aa: CASSWGLPSSYNEQFF

v_call: TRBV12-5
clone_size: few
j_call: TRBJ2-7
d_call: -
cdr3_nt: TGTGCTAGTGGTCTGGGACGGGCCTACGAGCAGTACTTC
cdr3_aa: CASGLGRAYEQYF

v_call: TRBV7-9
clone_size: -
j_call: TRBJ2-7
d_call: TRBD2
cdr3_nt: TGTGCCAGCAGCTTAGTTGGTACGACTAGCGGGAGTTACGAGCAGTACTTC
cdr3_aa: CASSLVGTTSGSYEQYF

v_call: TRBV15
clone_size: -
j_call: TRBJ2-3
d_call: -
cdr3_nt: TGTGCCACCAGCAGCGGGTCTGATAGCGGTTCAGATACGCAGTATTTT
cdr3_aa: CATSSGSDSGSDTQYF

v_call: TRBV7-9
clone_size: -
j_call: TRBJ1-5
d_call: -
cdr3_nt: TGTTCCAGCAGCTTCCCGGGGCAGCCCCAGCATTTT
cdr3_aa: CSSSFPGQPQHF

v_call: TRBV19
clone_size: -
j_call: TRBJ2-1
d_call: TRBD1
cdr3_nt: TGTGCCAGTAGTGACAGGGTAGGTCCACAGTTCTTC
cdr3_aa: CASSDRVGPQFF

v_call: TRBV9
clone_size: -
j_call: TRBJ1-1
d_call: TRBD1
cdr3_nt: TGTGCCAGCAGCGTAGCGGGACAGGGGGACACTGAAGCTTTCTTT
cdr3_aa: CASSVAGQGDTEAFF

v_call: TRBV27
clone_size: -
j_call: TRBJ1-4
d_call: -
cdr3_nt: TGTGCCAGCAGTCGCCGGACAGCAACTAATGAAAAACTGTTTTTT
cdr3_aa: CASSRRTATNEKLFF

v_call: TRBV28
clone_size: -
j_call: TRBJ2-7
d_call: TRBD1
cdr3_nt: TGTGCCAGCACTGTCCGGGGACAGATCTACGAGCAGTACTTC
cdr3_aa: CASTVRGQIYEQYF

v_call: TRBV11-2
clone_size: -
j_call: TRBJ2-7
d_call: -
cdr3_nt: TGTGCCAGCAGCTTAGATGGCGAGGGCGGCGAGCAGTACTTC
cdr3_aa: CASSLDGEGGEQYF

v_call: TRBV6-5
clone_size: once
j_call: TRBJ2-7
d_call: TRBD2
cdr3_nt: TGTGCCAGCAGTTTGGGCGGGAGTTGGGAGCAGTACTTC
cdr3_aa: CASSLGGSWEQYF

v_call: TRBV12-5
clone_size: -
j_call: TRBJ2-5
d_call: TRBD2
cdr3_nt: TGTGCTAGTGGTTTGGACGGGAGGGCCGGGGAGACCCAGTACTTC
cdr3_aa: CASGLDGRAGETQYF

v_call: TRBV6-6
clone_size: -
j_call: TRBJ1-5
d_call: -
cdr3_nt: TGTGCCAGCATGGCAGGGGTAAATCAGCCCCAGCATTTT
cdr3_aa: CASMAGVNQPQHF

v_call: TRBV5-6
clone_size: -
j_call: TRBJ2-7
d_call: TRBD1
cdr3_nt: TGTGCCAGCAGCGGCGGACAGGGCTGGGGTGACGAGCAGTACTTC
cdr3_aa: CASSGGQGWGDEQYF

v_call: TRBV29-1
clone_size: -
j_call: TRBJ1-4
d_call: -
cdr3_nt: TGCAGCGCCGCAGGTATAGCGGGGGCAACTAATGAAAAACTGTTTTTT
cdr3_aa: CSAAGIAGATNEKLFF

v_call: TRBV7-9
clone_size: -
j_call: TRBJ2-3
d_call: TRBD2
cdr3_nt: TGTGCCAGCAGCTTAGGACTAGCGGTTAGCACAGATACGCAGTATTTT
cdr3_aa: CASSLGLAVSTDTQYF

v_call: TRBV18
clone_size: -
j_call: TRBJ2-5
d_call: TRBD2
cdr3_nt: TGTGCCAGCTCACCACCGGGGACTAGGAAAGGGTCCCAGTACTTC
cdr3_aa: CASSPPGTRKGSQYF

v_call: TRBV28
clone_size: -
j_call: TRBJ2-7
d_call: -
cdr3_nt: TGTGCCAGTCGAGGGTCTACCTACGAGCAGTACTTC
cdr3_aa: CASRGSTYEQYF

v_call: TRBV28
clone_size: few
j_call: TRBJ1-1
d_call: -
cdr3_nt: TGTGCCAGCAGTCCCGGGCAGGGTTACACTGAAGCTTTCTTT
cdr3_aa: CASSPGQGYTEAFF

v_call: TRBV11-2
clone_size: -
j_call: TRBJ2-7
d_call: TRBD2
cdr3_nt: TGTGCCAGCAGCTCGGGACTAGGGGGCGAGCAGTACTTC
cdr3_aa: CASSSGLGGEQYF

v_call: TRBV19
clone_size: -
j_call: TRBJ2-7
d_call: TRBD1
cdr3_nt: TGTGCCAGCAACGCCGGGACAGCAGACTACGAGCAGTACTTC
cdr3_aa: CASNAGTADYEQYF

v_call: TRBV7-3
clone_size: -
j_call: TRBJ2-1
d_call: TRBD2
cdr3_nt: TGTGCCAGCAGCTTACTAGCGGGAGCCTACAATGAGCAGTTCTTC
cdr3_aa: CASSLLAGAYNEQFF

v_call: TRBV9
clone_size: few
j_call: TRBJ1-1
d_call: TRBD1
cdr3_nt: TGTGCCAGCAGCGTAGAGGGGGCAGGGAACACTGAAGCTTTCTTT
cdr3_aa: CASSVEGAGNTEAFF

v_call: TRBV9
clone_size: -
j_call: TRBJ2-5
d_call: TRBD1
cdr3_nt: TGTGCCAGCAGTTTCAGGACAGGGGAAGAGACCCAGTACTTC
cdr3_aa: CASSFRTGEETQYF

v_call: TRBV4-2
clone_size: -
j_call: TRBJ2-7
d_call: TRBD2
cdr3_nt: TGTGCCAGCAGCCAAGAATCCAGCGGGAGTCTCGAGCAGTACTTC
cdr3_aa: CASSQESSGSLEQYF

v_call: TRBV6-5
clone_size: once
j_call: TRBJ1-6
d_call: -
cdr3_nt: TGTGCCAGCAGCCCGGGGTCAACGGTTTCACCCCTCCACTTT
cdr3_aa: CASSPGSTVSPLHF

v_call: TRBV9
clone_size: once
j_call: TRBJ1-1
d_call: -
cdr3_nt: TGTGCCAGCAGCACCCCGGGGAACACTGAAGCTTTCTTT
cdr3_aa: CASSTPGNTEAFF

v_call: TRBV6-1
clone_size: -
j_call: TRBJ1-3
d_call: -
cdr3_nt: TGTGCCAGCAGTGAAGCCTCGGGACTCTCTGGAAACACCATATATTTT
cdr3_aa: CASSEASGLSGNTIYF

v_call: TRBV5-4
clone_size: once
j_call: TRBJ2-5
d_call: TRBD2
cdr3_nt: TGTGCCAGCAGCCCCGGACTAGCGGGCGGGCTTGGGGAGACCCAGTACTTC
cdr3_aa: CASSPGLAGGLGETQYF